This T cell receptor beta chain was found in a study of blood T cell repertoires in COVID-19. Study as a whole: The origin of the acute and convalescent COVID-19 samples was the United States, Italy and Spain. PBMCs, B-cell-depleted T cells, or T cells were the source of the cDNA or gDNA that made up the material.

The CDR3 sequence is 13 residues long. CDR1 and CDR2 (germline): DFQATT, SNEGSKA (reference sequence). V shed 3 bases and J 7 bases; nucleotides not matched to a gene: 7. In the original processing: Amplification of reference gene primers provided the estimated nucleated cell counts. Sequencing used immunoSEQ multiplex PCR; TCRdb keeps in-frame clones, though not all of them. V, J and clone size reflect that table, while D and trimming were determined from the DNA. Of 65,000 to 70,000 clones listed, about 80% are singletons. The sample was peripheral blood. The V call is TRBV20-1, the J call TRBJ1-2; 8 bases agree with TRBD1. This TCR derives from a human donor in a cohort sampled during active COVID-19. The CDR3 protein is CSASHRGGGGYTF. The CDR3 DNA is TGCAGTGCTAGTCACAGGGGGGGAGGTGGCTACACCTTC.